This T cell receptor (beta chain) was recovered during a study of CD8 T cells in Susac syndrome. The authors carried out high-throughput sequencing of TCR beta. They applied it to CD8+ and CD4+ T cells obtained from blood. It was with random hexamers that roughly 0.45 to 1 ug RNA was reverse transcribed. TCR beta CDR3 was amplified by immunoSEQ multiplex PCR. This amplification extended across 54 Vbeta and 13 Jbeta segments. TCRdb used MiXCR to reprocess the immunoSEQ multiplex PCR reads, holding one entry per CDR3 protein. The sample holds some 260,000 distinct CDR3 sequences, roughly 85% seen once. The germline V gene has CDR1 LGHNT and CDR2 FRNRAP. Trimming removed 8 bases from V and 3 bases from J; junction bases left unmatched: 11. This CDR3 spans 16 amino acids. The sample holds one count of this clonotype.

The sequencing input was CD8+ T cells from PBMCs. This TCR came from a human donor with multiple sclerosis. This rearrangement joins TRBV12-5 to TRBJ2-7, with TRBD1 identical over 12 bases. As DNA, the CDR3 is TGTGCTAGTCGAATAGCCGGGACAGGGGGCCACTACGAGCAGTACTTC. Protein: CASRIAGTGGHYEQYF.